A single sample gave rise to the 32 T cell receptor beta chains below, sequenced in a study of identical twins. TCRdb called the 5' RACE reads again in MiXCR, with one record for every CDR3 protein. The table includes more than 400,000 distinct CDR3 sequences, 15% detected once. Separately, the same data were catalogued under a study of yellow fever vaccine responses in identical twins.

Sequenced input: CD4+ T cells sorted from blood. The source is a woman aged 18-29 years in good health.

This chain connects TRBV7-9 to TRBJ1-3; no clear D. The V gene lost 3 bases and the J gene lost 0 bases, with 12 bases spanning the gap. The CDR3 runs to 16 residues. In germline, CDR1 is SEHNR, CDR2 FQNEAQ (reference sequence). CDR3 region: CASSFRGKISGNTIYF. The CDR3 DNA sequence: TGTGCCAGCAGCTTTCGCGGGAAAATCTCTGGAAACACCATATATTTT.

This clonotype was observed a few times. The chain couples TRBV6-1 to TRBJ2-2; TRBD2 matches 13 bases. This CDR3 comprises 15 residues. CDR1 and CDR2 from the germline V gene are MNHNS and SASEGT. V lost 11 bases and J lost 6; bases outside the gene matches: 9. CDR3 coding DNA: TGTGCCTCCGGTCGGACTAGCGGGAGCTCCGGGGAGCTGTTTTTT. Protein product: CASGRTSGSSGELFF.

This clonotype was seen more than once but under ten times. The CDR3 loop reads CASSLGSNTDTQYF. The CDR3 nucleotides read TGCGCCAGCAGCTTGGGGTCAAACACAGATACGCAGTATTTT. The gene calls are TRBV5-1 and TRBJ2-3; D gene uncertain. The CDR3 is 14 residues long. V gave up 0 bases and J gave up 2 bases, with 7 bases separating them. CDR1 and CDR2 (germline): SGHRS, YFSETQ.

The chain joins TRBV11-1 to TRBJ2-3; 8 nucleotides match TRBD1. The V gene's germline CDR1 is SGHAT and CDR2 FQDESV (reference sequence). The CDR3 is 16 residues long. V lost 5 bases, J lost 0 bases, and 7 bases stayed unmatched. This chain's CDR3 is CASSQGARASTDTQYF. CDR3 nucleotides: TGTGCCAGCAGCCAGGGGGCTCGCGCCAGCACAGATACGCAGTATTTT.

The chain combines TRBV20-1 with TRBJ2-7; 8 nucleotides align to TRBD2. Germline CDR1 and CDR2: DFQATT and SNEGSKA (reference sequence). The junction had 7 bases not matched to a gene; V was cut back by 1 base and J by 2 bases. This CDR3 contains 15 residues. Here the CDR3 DNA reads TGCAGTGCTAGAGTCGGCGGGGGGATCGCCTACGAGCAGTACGTC. Amino acids: CSARVGGGIAYEQYV.

This clonotype was seen only a few times. The rearrangement joins TRBV2 to TRBJ2-2; TRBD2 matches at 7 bases. The CDR3 totals 15 residues. Germline V gene data show CDR1 as SNHLY and CDR2 as FYNNEI. Trimming removed 5 bases from V and 4 bases from J; junction bases left unmatched: 7. The CDR3 is CASSRPSGSTGELFF. The CDR3 region has the DNA TGTGCCAGCAGTAGACCTAGCGGATCCACCGGGGAGCTGTTTTTT.

In this sample, this clonotype turned up a few times. The rearrangement uses TRBV7-2 and TRBJ1-4; D is ambiguous. With 2 bases removed from V and 6 bases from J, the gap between germline ends came to 1 base. The CDR3 is made up of 11 amino acids. Germline values: CDR1 SGHTA, CDR2 FQGNSA. The CDR3 bases are TGTGCCAGCAGCTTACATGAAAAACTGTTTTTT. As protein: CASSLHEKLFF. The complete variable domain, with remaining parts taken from reference TRBV7-2 and TRBJ1-4, reads GAGVSQSPSNKVTEKGKDVELRCDPISGHTALYWYRQSLGQGLEFLIYFQGNSAPDKSGLPSDRFSAERTGGSVSTLTIQRTQQEDSAVYLCASSLHEKLFFGSGTQLSVL.

The chain is built from TRBV20-1 and TRBJ2-2; perhaps TRBD1 as D (6 bases). The CDR3 spans 15 residues. The V gene lost 6 bases and the J gene lost 4 bases, with 18 bases spanning the gap. Per the germline V gene, CDR1 is DFQATT and CDR2 is SNEGSKA (reference sequence). In DNA form, the CDR3 reads TGCAGTGCCTCAAAGGCTACAGGGAGCACCGGGGAGCTGTTTTTT. Amino acids: CSASKATGSTGELFF.

A few counts support this clonotype. The chain joins TRBV18 to TRBJ1-2; no clear D gene. The CDR3 is 14 amino acids. Germline values: CDR1 KGHSH, CDR2 LQKENI. Between the trimmed V and J ends, which lost 2 bases and 1 base, there was a span of 8 bases. The CDR3 sequence is CASSPGSINYGYTF. The CDR3 DNA reads as TGTGCCAGCTCACCAGGGTCCATTAACTATGGCTACACCTTC.

The sample holds many counts of this clonotype. The chain has TRBV4-1 and TRBJ2-1; D is uncertain. Germline CDR1 is MGHRA and CDR2 is YSYEKL. The ends were cut back, 1 base at V and 0 bases at J, with 7 bases in the middle. The CDR3 length is 15 residues. CDR3: CASSQGESSYNEQFF. CDR3 in DNA: TGCGCCAGCAGCCAAGGGGAAAGCTCCTACAATGAGCAGTTCTTC.

This clonotype was recorded a few times. The genes are TRBV15 and TRBJ2-1; TRBD1 aligns across 10 bases. This CDR3 has 16 residues. V lost 0 bases to trimming and J lost 8 bases; unmatched junction nucleotides: 7. Germline lookup yields CDR1 LNHNV and CDR2 YYDKDF (reference sequence). The CDR3 here is CATSRDLRGTGDEQFF. The CDR3 region has the DNA TGTGCCACCAGCAGAGATCTGAGGGGGACAGGGGATGAGCAGTTCTTC.

The table lists this clonotype with a few counts. The chain carries TRBV29-1 and TRBJ2-1; 7 nucleotides line up with TRBD1. V was clipped by 7 bases and J by 4 bases; unmatched bases: 7. The CDR3 extends over 13 amino acids. CDR1 SQVTM and CDR2 ANQGSEA come from the germline V gene. The CDR3 nucleotides are TGCAGCGGAAAGGGACAGCAGTACAATGAGCAGTTCTTC. Translation: CSGKGQQYNEQFF.

This clonotype was counted a few times. The chain recombines TRBV2 with TRBJ1-1, with TRBD1 as a possible D gene (5 bases). This CDR3 has 15 amino acids. V was trimmed by 0 bases and J by 4 bases, leaving 12 bases between them. Germline lookup yields CDR1 SNHLY and CDR2 FYNNEI. CDR3 DNA sequence: TGTGCCAGCAGTGAAGCTAGTCGAGGGGTCACTGAAGCTTTCTTT. Encoded protein: CASSEASRGVTEAFF.

As to this clonotype: A read error may be the cause here, since a much bigger clone is one base away. The chain couples TRBV20-1 to TRBJ2-3, with 7 bases lining up with TRBD1. J lost 6 bases, V lost 6 bases, and 9 bases had no gene match. CDR3 length equals 13 residues. CDR1 and CDR2 from the germline V gene are DFQATT and SNEGSKA (reference sequence). The CDR3 bases are TGCAGTGCGCGACAGGGTGTAGAGGATACGCAGTATTTT. This codes for CSARQGVEDTQYF.

This clonotype was observed a few times. The V gene is TRBV20-1, the J gene TRBJ2-2; no clear D gene. Germline V lookup: CDR1 DFQATT, CDR2 SNEGSKA (reference sequence). V was cut by 3 bases and J by 5 bases, with 10 bases left in between. The CDR3 consists of 13 residues. CDR3 sequence reads: CSARGHPTGELFF. The CDR3 DNA reads as TGCAGTGCTAGGGGCCACCCGACCGGGGAGCTGTTTTTT.

The rearrangement uses TRBV29-1 and TRBJ2-7; 7 nucleotides line up with TRBD1. From germline, CDR1 is SQVTM and CDR2 ANQGSEA. CDR3 length: 13 residues. V lost 6 bases to trimming and J lost 2 bases; unmatched junction nucleotides: 7. The DNA for the CDR3 is TGCAGCGTAGCGAGACAGGGTCCCTACGAGCAGTACTTC. Its protein is CSVARQGPYEQYF.

In DNA form, the CDR3 reads TGTGCCAGCCTCGGAGCCGGGGAGGGGACCCAGTACTTC. The encoded protein is CASLGAGEGTQYF. V gene TRBV6-1 combines with J gene TRBJ2-5; 7 bases line up with TRBD2. The V and J ends lost 8 bases and 7 bases, in that order; junction bases with no gene match: 10. This CDR3 is 13 amino acids long. Looked up from germline, CDR1 is MNHNS and CDR2 is SASEGT.

This clonotype was recorded a few times. The gene calls are TRBV3-1 and TRBJ1-4; D might be TRBD1 (5 bases). This CDR3 comprises 15 residues. The germline V and J ends were trimmed by 5 bases and 6 bases, with 16 bases remaining between them. Per the germline V gene, CDR1 is LGHDT and CDR2 is YNNKEL (reference sequence). The CDR3 DNA sequence: TGTGCCAGCAGCACCGGGACTCCGAGGGATGAAAAACTGTTTTTT. As protein: CASSTGTPRDEKLFF.

In its sample, this clonotype was seen once. An end of the junction differs from the germline gene, which may be a read error. The chain joins TRBV3-1 to TRBJ2-1, with 8 bases that match TRBD2. CDR3 size: 17 residues. Germline CDR1 and CDR2: LGHDT and YNNKEL (reference sequence). The DNA of the CDR3 is TGTGCCACCAGCCAAATAACCGGGACTAGGGGATACAATGAGCAGTTCTTC. This codes for CATSQITGTRGYNEQFF.

This clonotype was seen a handful of times. J is TRBJ2-1 and V is TRBV2, with a tentative D call TRBD1 (5 bases). Germline values: CDR1 SNHLY, CDR2 FYNNEI. The CDR3 sequence is 14 residues long. Trimming removed 4 bases at V and 2 bases at J, with 9 bases between. Here the CDR3 reads CASSGVGAYNEQFF. CDR3 in DNA: TGTGCCAGCAGTGGGGTAGGGGCCTACAATGAGCAGTTCTTC.

This clonotype was observed many times. J is TRBJ1-6 and V is TRBV28; weak D call: TRBD1 (6 bases). This CDR3 has 14 amino acids. Germline V gives CDR1 MDHEN, CDR2 SYDVKM. V lost 6 bases and J 7 bases, leaving 13 bases between the germline ends. The CDR3 DNA sequence: TGTGCCAGCAGCCCGGACAGATTCAATTCACCCCTCCACTTT. This gives the protein CASSPDRFNSPLHF.

This clonotype appeared a few times. V gene TRBV12-3 or TRBV12-4 combines with J gene TRBJ2-2, with TRBD2 matching 9 bases. The ends lost 6 bases at V and 1 base at J; junction bases unmatched: 6. This CDR3 comprises 16 residues. The CDR3 here is CASRRLAGENTGELFF. CDR3 nucleotide sequence: TGTGCCAGCAGGAGATTAGCGGGGGAGAACACCGGGGAGCTGTTTTTT.

The rearrangement links TRBV10-3 to TRBJ2-3; perhaps TRBD2 as D (6 bases). The V gene lost 4 bases and the J gene lost 4 bases, with 15 bases spanning the gap. This CDR3 is built from 15 residues. The germline V gene encodes CDR1 ENHRY and CDR2 SYGVKD. CDR3 coding DNA: TGTGCCATCAGTGGGGGGGACGCTGTCTCAGATACGCAGTATTTT. It encodes CAISGGDAVSDTQYF.

This clonotype was detected many times. This chain joins TRBV20-1 and TRBJ2-1; D tentatively reads TRBD1 or TRBD2 (5 bases each). The germline V and J ends were trimmed by 3 bases and 2 bases, with 14 bases remaining between them. The CDR3 spans 15 residues. The germline CDR1 and CDR2 sequences are DFQATT and SNEGSKA (reference sequence). As DNA, the CDR3 is TGCAGTGCTAGTCTAGACGGGACGACCTACAATGAGCAGTTCTTC. This translates into CSASLDGTTYNEQFF.

This clonotype has just a few counts. The chain is built from TRBV11-2 and TRBJ1-4, with D maybe TRBD1 (6 bases). Per germline, CDR1 SGHAT and CDR2 FQNNGV. This CDR3 contains 14 residues. V gave up 10 bases and J gave up 7 bases, with 19 bases separating them. CDR3 residues: CATSAQGFGEKLFF. The CDR3, as DNA: TGTGCCACCTCCGCCCAGGGGTTCGGTGAAAAACTGTTTTTT.

The chain joins TRBV29-1 to TRBJ1-2; TRBD1 matches at 9 bases. This CDR3 spans 12 amino acids. Unmatched junction bases numbered 4, after V lost 6 bases and J lost 5 bases. From germline, CDR1 is SQVTM and CDR2 ANQGSEA. As DNA, the CDR3 is TGCAGCGTGGGACAGGGAGTATATGGCTACACCTTC. Amino acid sequence: CSVGQGVYGYTF. Full variable domain (rest looked up from reference TRBV29-1 and TRBJ1-2): SAVISQKPSRDICQRGTSLTIQCQVDSQVTMMFWYRQQPGQSLTLIATANQGSEATYESGFVIDKFPISRPNLTFSTLTVSNMSPEDSSIYLCSVGQGVYGYTFGSGTRLTVV.

The CDR3 loop reads CSARDFAVSNQPQHF. Here the CDR3 DNA reads TGCAGTGCTAGGGACTTCGCAGTTAGCAATCAGCCCCAGCATTTT. The gene calls are TRBV20-1 and TRBJ1-5, with D unclear. The germline gives CDR1 DFQATT, CDR2 SNEGSKA (reference sequence). This CDR3 comprises 15 residues. Trimming pared 3 bases from V and 0 bases from J, leaving 12 bases between.

The table lists this clonotype with a few counts. The chain uses TRBV6-1 and TRBJ2-1, with TRBD1 matching 8 bases. The length of the CDR3 is 15 residues. Germline V gives CDR1 MNHNS, CDR2 SASEGT. V trimming: 8 bases; J trimming: 5 bases; junction bases outside the gene matches: 11. The CDR3: CASVSGGPDHNEQFF. DNA for the CDR3: TGTGCCAGCGTCTCAGGGGGCCCCGACCACAATGAGCAGTTCTTC.

The chain's CDR3 is CASSSRGGSYEQYF. Here the CDR3 DNA reads TGTGCCAGCAGTTCCAGGGGAGGTTCGTACGAGCAGTACTTC. The chain couples TRBV12-3 or TRBV12-4 to TRBJ2-7, with D tentatively TRBD1 or TRBD2 (6 bases each). V shed 4 bases and J shed 4 bases, with 14 bases lying between them. This CDR3 spans 14 amino acids.

The chain is built from TRBV20-1 and TRBJ2-3; the D gene is possibly TRBD2 (7 bases). Trimming took off 6 bases at V and 0 bases at J, with 13 bases between the two ends. The length of the CDR3 is 14 residues. Germline V gene sequence: CDR1 DFQATT, CDR2 SNEGSKA (reference sequence). CDR3 DNA: TGCAGTGCAGTCGGGGGGCTTAGCACAGATACGCAGTATTTT. This sequence encodes CSAVGGLSTDTQYF.

CDR3 nucleotide sequence: TGCGCCAGCAGCTTGGGATCAGGCGAAAAACTGTTTTTT. This gives the protein CASSLGSGEKLFF. The chain is built from TRBV5-1 and TRBJ1-4, with D hard to call. V lost 0 bases to trimming and J lost 8 bases, with 8 bases between them. CDR1 and CDR2 (germline): SGHRS, YFSETQ. There are 13 residues in the CDR3.

This clonotype has a single count. The rearrangement links TRBV20-1 to TRBJ2-5; the match to TRBD2 covers 13 bases. The CDR3 consists of 17 residues. Germline V gives CDR1 DFQATT, CDR2 SNEGSKA (reference sequence). V was pared by 2 bases and J by 4 bases, with 10 bases of the junction left unmatched. The CDR3 nucleotides are TGCAGTGCTAGACAACCGACTAGCGGGAGGAGTAGAGAGACCCAGTACTTC. The encoded protein is CSARQPTSGRSRETQYF.